This T cell receptor beta chain was identified in a study of early T cells in non-severe SARS-CoV-2 infection. Study-level information: The input, bulk RNA from unsorted whole blood, was sequenced, and chains were unpaired.

Study-level results: VDJdb-based annotation leaned toward anti-spike CD8 responses and missed private and CD4 specificities.

The CDR3 runs 14 residues. Trimming stripped 1 base from V and 0 bases from J, with 5 bases between. The V gene's germline CDR1 is SGHTA and CDR2 FQGNSA. Unique molecular identifiers tagged individual cDNA molecules. A single record per CDR3 protein comes from TCRdb applying MiXCR to the 5' RACE reads. This table holds 20,000 to 25,000 distinct CDR3 sequences, 3.5% to 5% found once. This clonotype was seen repeatedly, ten times or more. Its antigen is unknown. Source material: whole blood. V is TRBV7-2 and J is TRBJ2-3; no definite D call. This clonotype was sampled from an adult who was a healthcare worker with PCR-confirmed SARS-CoV-2 infection or an uninfected control (not recorded which). Here the CDR3 DNA reads TGTGCCAGCAGCTTAGTCTTGAGCACAGATACGCAGTATTTT. This gives the protein CASSLVLSTDTQYF.